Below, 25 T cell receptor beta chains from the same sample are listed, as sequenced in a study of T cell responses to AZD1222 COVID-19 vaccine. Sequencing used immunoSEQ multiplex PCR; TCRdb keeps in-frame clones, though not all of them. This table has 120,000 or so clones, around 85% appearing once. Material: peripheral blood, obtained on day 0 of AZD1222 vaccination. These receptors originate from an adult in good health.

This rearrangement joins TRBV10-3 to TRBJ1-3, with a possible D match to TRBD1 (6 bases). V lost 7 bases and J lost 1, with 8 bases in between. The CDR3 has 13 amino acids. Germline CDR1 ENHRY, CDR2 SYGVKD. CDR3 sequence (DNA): TGTGCCATCAAGGGGGAGTCTGGAAACACCATATATTTT. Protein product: CAIKGESGNTIYF.

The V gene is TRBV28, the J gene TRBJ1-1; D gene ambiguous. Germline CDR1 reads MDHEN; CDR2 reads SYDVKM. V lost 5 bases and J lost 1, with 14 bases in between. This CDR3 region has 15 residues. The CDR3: CASSPPPWANTEAFF. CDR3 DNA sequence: TGTGCCAGCAGTCCCCCCCCGTGGGCGAACACTGAAGCTTTCTTT.

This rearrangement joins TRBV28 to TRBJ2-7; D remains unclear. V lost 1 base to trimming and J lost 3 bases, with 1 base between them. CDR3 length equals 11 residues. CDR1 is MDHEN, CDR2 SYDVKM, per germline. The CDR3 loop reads CASSLFYEQYF. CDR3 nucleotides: TGTGCCAGCAGTTTATTCTACGAGCAGTACTTC.

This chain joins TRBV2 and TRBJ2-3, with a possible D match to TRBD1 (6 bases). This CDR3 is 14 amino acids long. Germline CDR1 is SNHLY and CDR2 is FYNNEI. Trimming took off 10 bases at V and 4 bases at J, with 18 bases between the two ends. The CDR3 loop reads CATQGRRTADTQYF. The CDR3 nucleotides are TGTGCCACCCAGGGGCGCAGGACGGCAGATACGCAGTATTTT.

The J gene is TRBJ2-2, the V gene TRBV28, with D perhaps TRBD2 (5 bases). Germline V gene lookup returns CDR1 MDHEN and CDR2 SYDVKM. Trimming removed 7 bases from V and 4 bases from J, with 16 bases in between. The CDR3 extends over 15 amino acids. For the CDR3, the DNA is TGTGCCAGCATAACTGCGCAGGCGGGCACCGGGGAGCTGTTTTTT. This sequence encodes CASITAQAGTGELFF. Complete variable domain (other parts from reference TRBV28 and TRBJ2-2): DVKVTQSSRYLVKRTGEKVFLECVQDMDHENMFWYRQDPGLGLRLIYFSYDVKMKEKGDIPEGYSVSREKKERFSLILESASTNQTSMYLCASITAQAGTGELFFGEGSRLTVL.

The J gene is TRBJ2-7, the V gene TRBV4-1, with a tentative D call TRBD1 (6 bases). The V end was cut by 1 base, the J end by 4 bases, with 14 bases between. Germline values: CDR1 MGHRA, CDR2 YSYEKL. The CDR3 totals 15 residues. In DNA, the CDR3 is TGCGCCAGCAGCCAAGCTTCCACTACAGGGTACGAGCAGTACTTC. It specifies CASSQASTTGYEQYF.

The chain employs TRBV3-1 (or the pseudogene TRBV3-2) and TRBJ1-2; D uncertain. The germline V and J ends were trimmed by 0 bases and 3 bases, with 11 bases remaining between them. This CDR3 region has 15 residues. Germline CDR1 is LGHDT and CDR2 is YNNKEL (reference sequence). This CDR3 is CASSQEGPRHYGYTF. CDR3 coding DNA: TGTGCCAGCAGCCAAGAAGGCCCGCGCCACTATGGCTACACCTTC.

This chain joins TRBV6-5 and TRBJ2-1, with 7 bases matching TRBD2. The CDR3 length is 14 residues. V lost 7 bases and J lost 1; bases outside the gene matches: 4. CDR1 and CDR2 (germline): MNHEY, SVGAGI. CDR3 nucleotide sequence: TGTGCCAGCATGACTAGCTTGTCCTACAATGAGCAGTTCTTC. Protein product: CASMTSLSYNEQFF.

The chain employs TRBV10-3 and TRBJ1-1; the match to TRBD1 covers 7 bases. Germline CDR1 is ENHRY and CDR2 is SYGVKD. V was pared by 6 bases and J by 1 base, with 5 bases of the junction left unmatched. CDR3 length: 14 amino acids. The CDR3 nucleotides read TGTGCCATCAGAAGCGCAGGGGGGAACACTGAAGCTTTCTTT. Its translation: CAIRSAGGNTEAFF.

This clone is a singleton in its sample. The CDR3 loop reads CASLHGTLNTEAFF. The CDR3, as DNA: TGTGCCAGCCTACACGGGACTTTGAACACTGAAGCTTTCTTT. The rearrangement links TRBV28 to TRBJ1-1, with D possibly being TRBD1 (5 bases). The V and J ends lost 8 bases and 0 bases respectively, with 13 bases between them. In germline, CDR1 is MDHEN, CDR2 SYDVKM. This CDR3 is built from 14 residues.

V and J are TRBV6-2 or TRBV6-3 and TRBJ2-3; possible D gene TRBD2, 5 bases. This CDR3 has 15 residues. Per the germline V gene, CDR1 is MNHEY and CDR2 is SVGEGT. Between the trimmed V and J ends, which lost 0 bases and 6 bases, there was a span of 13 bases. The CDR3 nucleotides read TGTGCCAGCAGTTACTCGATTTTAACGGGGGATACGCAGTATTTT. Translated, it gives CASSYSILTGDTQYF.

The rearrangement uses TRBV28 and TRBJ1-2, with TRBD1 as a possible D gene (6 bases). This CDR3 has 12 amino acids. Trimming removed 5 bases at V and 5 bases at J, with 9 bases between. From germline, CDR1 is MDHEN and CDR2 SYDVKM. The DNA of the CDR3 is TGTGCCAGCAGTAAAGGGGGGTATGGCTACACCTTC. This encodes CASSKGGYGYTF.

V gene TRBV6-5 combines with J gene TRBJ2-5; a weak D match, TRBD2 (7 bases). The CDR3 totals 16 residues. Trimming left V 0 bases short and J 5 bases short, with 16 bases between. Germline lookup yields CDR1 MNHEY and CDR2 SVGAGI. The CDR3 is CASSYSRRGRGETQYF. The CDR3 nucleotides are TGTGCCAGCAGTTACTCTCGGCGGGGGCGAGGGGAGACCCAGTACTTC.

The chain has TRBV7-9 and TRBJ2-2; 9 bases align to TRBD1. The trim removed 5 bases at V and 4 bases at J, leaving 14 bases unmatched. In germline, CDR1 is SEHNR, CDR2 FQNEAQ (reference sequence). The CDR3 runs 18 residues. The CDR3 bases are TGTGCCAGCAGCCTTCCGCGGACAGGGGTCATTTTCACCGGGGAGCTGTTTTTT. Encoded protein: CASSLPRTGVIFTGELFF.

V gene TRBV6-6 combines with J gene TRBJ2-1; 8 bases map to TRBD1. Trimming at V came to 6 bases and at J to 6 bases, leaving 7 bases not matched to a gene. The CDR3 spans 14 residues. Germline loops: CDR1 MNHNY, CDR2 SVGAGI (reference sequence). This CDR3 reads CASRDRGQVNEQFF. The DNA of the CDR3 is TGTGCCAGCAGAGACAGGGGCCAAGTCAATGAGCAGTTCTTC.

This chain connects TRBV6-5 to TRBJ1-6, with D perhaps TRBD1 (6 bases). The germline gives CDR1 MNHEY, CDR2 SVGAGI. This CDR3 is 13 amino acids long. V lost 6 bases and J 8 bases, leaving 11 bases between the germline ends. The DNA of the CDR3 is TGTGCCAGCAGGGAGGGGGGGTATTCACCCCTCCACTTT. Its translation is CASREGGYSPLHF.

As DNA, the CDR3 is TGTGCCAGCAGCTTAGAAAATATGGGACAGGGACCCCACACTGAAGCTTTCTTT. This encodes CASSLENMGQGPHTEAFF. The J gene is TRBJ1-1, the V gene TRBV11-2; the match to TRBD1 covers 9 bases. V lost 0 bases and J lost 3; bases outside the gene matches: 11. Germline assignment: CDR1 SGHAT and CDR2 FQNNGV. The CDR3 sequence is 18 residues long.

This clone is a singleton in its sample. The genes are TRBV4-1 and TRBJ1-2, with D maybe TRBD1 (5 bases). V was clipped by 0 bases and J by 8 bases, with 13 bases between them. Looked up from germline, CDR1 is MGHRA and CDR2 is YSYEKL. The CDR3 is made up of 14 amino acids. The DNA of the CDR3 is TGCGCCAGCAGCCAAGATCACGGACAAGGAGGCTACACCTTC. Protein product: CASSQDHGQGGYTF.

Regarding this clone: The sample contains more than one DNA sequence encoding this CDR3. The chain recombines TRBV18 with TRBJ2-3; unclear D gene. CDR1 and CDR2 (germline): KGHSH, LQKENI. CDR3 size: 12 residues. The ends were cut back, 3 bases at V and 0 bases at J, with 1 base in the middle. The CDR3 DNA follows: TGTGCCAGCTCACCCAGCACAGATACGCAGTATTTT. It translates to CASSPSTDTQYF.

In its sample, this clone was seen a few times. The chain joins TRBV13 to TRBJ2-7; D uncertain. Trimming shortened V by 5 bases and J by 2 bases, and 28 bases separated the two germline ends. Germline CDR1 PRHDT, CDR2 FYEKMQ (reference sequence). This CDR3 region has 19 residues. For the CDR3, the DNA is TGTGCCAGCAGCCCAGGTAGGAACAGCTACCAGAGGAGCCCCTACGAGCAGTACTTC. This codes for CASSPGRNSYQRSPYEQYF. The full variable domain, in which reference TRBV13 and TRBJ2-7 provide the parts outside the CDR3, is AAGVIQSPRHLIKEKRETATLKCYPIPRHDTVYWYQQGPGQDPQFLISFYEKMQSDKGSIPDRFSAQQFSDYHSELNMSSLELGDSALYFCASSPGRNSYQRSPYEQYFGPGTRLTVT.

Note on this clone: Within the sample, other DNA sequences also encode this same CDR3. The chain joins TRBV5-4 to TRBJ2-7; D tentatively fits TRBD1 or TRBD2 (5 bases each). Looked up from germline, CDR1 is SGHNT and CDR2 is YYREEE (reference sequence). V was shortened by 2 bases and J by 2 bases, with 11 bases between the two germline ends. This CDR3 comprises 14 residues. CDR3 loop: CASSLGQGPYEQYF. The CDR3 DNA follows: TGTGCCAGCAGCTTAGGGCAGGGACCCTACGAGCAGTACTTC.

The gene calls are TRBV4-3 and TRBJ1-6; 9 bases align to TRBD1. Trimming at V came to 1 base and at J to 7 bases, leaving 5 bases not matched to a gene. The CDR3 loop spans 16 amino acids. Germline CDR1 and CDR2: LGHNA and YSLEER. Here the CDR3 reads CASSQVGQGPNSPLHF. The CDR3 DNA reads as TGCGCCAGCAGCCAAGTAGGACAGGGGCCGAATTCACCCCTCCACTTT.

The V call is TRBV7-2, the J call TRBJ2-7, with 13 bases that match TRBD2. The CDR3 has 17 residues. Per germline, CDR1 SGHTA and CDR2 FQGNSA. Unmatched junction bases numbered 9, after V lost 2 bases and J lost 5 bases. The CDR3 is CASSLTGWTSGSNEQYF. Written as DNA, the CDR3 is TGTGCCAGCAGCTTAACGGGTTGGACTAGCGGGAGTAACGAGCAGTACTTC.

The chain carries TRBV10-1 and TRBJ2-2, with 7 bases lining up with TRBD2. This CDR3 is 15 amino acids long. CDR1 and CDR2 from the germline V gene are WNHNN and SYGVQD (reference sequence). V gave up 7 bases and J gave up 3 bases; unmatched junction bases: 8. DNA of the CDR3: TGCGCCAGCACCGAGGGCGGGAGTGACACCGGGGAGCTGTTTTTT. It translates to CASTEGGSDTGELFF.

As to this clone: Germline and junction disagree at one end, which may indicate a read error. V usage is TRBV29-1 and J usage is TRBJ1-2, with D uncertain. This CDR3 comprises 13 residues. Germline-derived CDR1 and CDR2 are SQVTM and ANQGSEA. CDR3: CSARSGINDGYTF. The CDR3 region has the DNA TGCAGCGCACGCTCCGGGATTAACGATGGCTACACCTTC.